This T cell receptor beta chain originates from a study of CD8 T cells in ankylosing spondylitis. Study-level points and caveats: With a CD8+ phenotype, disease-linked clones were relatively rare in peripheral blood. Significantly higher representation of disease-linked clones was reported for matched ankylosing spondylitis synovial fluid. Within ankylosing spondylitis blood, a TCR beta motif made up of seven or eight highly homologous variants appeared to be characteristic.

This clonotype was counted a few times. Antigen: not known. CDR3 length: 10 residues. CDR1 is DFQATT, CDR2 SNEGSKA, per germline (reference sequence). With 7 bases removed from V and 4 bases from J, the gap between germline ends came to 7 bases. Library preparation for TCR beta used quantitative 5'-RACE with molecular barcodes. TCRdb analysed the 5' RACE reads with MiXCR anew, one entry per CDR3 protein. The sample contains fewer than 500,000 distinct CDR3 sequences, roughly a quarter of which appear only once. The sequenced material came from blood, either unsorted or a sorted T cell fraction (not recorded which). This clonotype was sampled from a male donor with ankylosing spondylitis. This chain joins TRBV20-1 and TRBJ1-1; unclear D gene. The DNA for the CDR3 is TGCAGTGGGCGGAGCACTGAAGCTTTCTTT. It specifies CSGRSTEAFF.